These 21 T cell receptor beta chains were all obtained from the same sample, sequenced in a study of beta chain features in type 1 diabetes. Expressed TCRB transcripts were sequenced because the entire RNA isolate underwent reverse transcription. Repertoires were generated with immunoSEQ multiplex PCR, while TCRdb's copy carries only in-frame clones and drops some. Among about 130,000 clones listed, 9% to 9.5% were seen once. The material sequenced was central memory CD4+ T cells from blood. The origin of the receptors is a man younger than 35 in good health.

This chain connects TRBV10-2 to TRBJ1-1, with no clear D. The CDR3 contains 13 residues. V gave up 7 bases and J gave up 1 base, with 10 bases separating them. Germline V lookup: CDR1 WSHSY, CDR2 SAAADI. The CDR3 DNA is TGCGCCAGCACCCAAACAACGAACACTGAAGCTTTCTTT. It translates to CASTQTTNTEAFF.

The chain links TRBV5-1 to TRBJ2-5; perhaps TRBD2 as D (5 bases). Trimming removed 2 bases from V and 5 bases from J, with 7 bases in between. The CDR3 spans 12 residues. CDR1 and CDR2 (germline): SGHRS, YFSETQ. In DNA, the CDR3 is TGCGCCAGCAGCTTCGGGGATGAGACCCAGTACTTC. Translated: CASSFGDETQYF.

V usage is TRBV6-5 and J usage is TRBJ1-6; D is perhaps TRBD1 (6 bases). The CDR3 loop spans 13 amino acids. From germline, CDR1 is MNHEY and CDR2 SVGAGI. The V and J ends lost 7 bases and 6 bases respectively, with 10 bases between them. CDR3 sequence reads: CASTPDSNSPLHF. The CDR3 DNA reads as TGTGCCAGCACCCCGGACAGTAATTCACCCCTCCACTTT.

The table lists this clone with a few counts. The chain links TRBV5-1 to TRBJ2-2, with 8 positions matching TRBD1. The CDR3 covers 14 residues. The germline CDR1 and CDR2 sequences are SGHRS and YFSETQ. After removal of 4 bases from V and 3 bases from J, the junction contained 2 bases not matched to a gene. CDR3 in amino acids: CASSQQGDTGELFF. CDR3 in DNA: TGCGCCAGCAGCCAACAGGGGGACACCGGGGAGCTGTTTTTT.

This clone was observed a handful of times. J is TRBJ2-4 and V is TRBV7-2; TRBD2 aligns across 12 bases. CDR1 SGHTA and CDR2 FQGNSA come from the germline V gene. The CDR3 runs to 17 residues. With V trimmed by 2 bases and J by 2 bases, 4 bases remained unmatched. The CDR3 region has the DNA TGTGCCAGCAGCTTAAGGCTAGCGGGGGGGCCCAAAAACATTCAGTACTTC. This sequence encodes CASSLRLAGGPKNIQYF.

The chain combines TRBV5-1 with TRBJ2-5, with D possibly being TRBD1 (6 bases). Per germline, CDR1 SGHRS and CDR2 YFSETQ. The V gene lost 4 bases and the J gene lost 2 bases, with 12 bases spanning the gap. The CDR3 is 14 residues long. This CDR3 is CASSPQGPQETQYF. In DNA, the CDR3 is TGCGCCAGCAGCCCTCAGGGGCCGCAAGAGACCCAGTACTTC.

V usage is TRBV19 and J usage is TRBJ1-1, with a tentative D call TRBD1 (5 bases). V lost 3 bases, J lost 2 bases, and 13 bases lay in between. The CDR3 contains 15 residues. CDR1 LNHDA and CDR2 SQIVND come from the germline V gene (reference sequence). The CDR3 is CASSIQGSANTEAFF. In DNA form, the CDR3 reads TGTGCCAGTAGTATCCAGGGTTCAGCAAACACTGAAGCTTTCTTT.

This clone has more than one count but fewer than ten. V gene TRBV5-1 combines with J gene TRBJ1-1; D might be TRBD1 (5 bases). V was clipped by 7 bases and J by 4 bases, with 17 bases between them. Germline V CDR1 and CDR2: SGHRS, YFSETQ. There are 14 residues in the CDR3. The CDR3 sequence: CASQDGPTGTEAFF. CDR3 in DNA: TGCGCCAGCCAGGACGGCCCTACAGGCACTGAAGCTTTCTTT.

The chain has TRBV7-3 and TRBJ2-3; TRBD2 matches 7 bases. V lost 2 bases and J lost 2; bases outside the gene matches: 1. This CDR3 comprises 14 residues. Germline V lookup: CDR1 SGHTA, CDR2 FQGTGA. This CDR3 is CASSLGTNTDTQYF. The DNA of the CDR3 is TGTGCCAGCAGCTTAGGGACTAACACAGATACGCAGTATTTT.

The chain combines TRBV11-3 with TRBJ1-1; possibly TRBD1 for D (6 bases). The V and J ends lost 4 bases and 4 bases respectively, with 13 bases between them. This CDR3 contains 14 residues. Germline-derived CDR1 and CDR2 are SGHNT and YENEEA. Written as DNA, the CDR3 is TGTGCCAGCAGCTCTCAGGGGCTTGGCACTGAAGCTTTCTTT. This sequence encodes CASSSQGLGTEAFF.

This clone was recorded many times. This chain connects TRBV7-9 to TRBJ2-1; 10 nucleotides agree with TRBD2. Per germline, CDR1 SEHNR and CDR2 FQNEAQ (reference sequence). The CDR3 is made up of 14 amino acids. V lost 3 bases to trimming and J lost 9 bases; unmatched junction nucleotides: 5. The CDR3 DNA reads TGTGCCAGCAGCTTGACTAGCGGGCCTGGTGAGCAGTTCTTC. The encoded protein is CASSLTSGPGEQFF.

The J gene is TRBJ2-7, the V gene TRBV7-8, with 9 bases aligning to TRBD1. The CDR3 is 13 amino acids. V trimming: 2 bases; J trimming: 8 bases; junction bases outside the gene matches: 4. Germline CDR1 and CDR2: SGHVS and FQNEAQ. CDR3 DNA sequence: TGTGCCAGCAGCTTAAGGGACAGGGACAAGCAGTACTTC. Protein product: CASSLRDRDKQYF.

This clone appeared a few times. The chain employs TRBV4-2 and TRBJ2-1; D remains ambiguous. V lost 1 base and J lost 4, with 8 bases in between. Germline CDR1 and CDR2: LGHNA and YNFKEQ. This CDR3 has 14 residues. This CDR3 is CASSQVARYNEQFF. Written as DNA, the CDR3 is TGTGCCAGCAGCCAAGTTGCGAGATACAATGAGCAGTTCTTC.

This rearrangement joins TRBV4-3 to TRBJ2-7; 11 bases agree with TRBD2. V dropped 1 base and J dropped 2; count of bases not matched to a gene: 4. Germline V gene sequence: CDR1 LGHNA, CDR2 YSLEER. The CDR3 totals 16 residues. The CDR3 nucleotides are TGCGCCAGCAGCCAAGTTCTAGCGGGGGGACCCTACGAGCAGTACTTC. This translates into CASSQVLAGGPYEQYF.

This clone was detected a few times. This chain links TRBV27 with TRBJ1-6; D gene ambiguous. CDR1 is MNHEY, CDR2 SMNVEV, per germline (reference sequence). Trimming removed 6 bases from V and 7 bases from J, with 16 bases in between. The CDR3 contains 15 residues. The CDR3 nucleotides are TGTGCCAGCAGAGACGACAAGTTCCTCAATTCACCCCTCCACTTT. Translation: CASRDDKFLNSPLHF.

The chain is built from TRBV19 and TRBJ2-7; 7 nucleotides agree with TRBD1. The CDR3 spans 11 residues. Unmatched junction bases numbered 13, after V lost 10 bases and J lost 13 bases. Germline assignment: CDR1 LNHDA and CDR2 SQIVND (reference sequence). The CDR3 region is CATSDRRLRYF. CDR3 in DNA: TGTGCCACCTCGGACAGGAGACTACGATACTTC.

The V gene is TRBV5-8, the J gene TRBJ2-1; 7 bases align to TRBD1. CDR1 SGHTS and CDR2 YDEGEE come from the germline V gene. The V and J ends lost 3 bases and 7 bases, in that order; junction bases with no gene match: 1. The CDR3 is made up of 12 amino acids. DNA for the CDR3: TGTGCCAGCAGCTCCAGGGGGAATGAGCAGTTCTTC. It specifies CASSSRGNEQFF.

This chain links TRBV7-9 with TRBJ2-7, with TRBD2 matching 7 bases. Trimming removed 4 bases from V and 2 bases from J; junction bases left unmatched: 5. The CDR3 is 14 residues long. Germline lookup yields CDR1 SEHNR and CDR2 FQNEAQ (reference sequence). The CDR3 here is CASSSASGAYEQYF. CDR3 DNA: TGTGCCAGCAGCTCCGCTAGCGGTGCCTACGAGCAGTACTTC.

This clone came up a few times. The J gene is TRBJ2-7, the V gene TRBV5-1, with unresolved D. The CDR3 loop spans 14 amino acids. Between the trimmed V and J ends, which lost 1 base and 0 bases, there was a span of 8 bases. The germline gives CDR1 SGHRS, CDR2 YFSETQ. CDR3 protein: CASSLSRFSYEQYF. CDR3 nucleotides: TGCGCCAGCAGCTTGAGTCGGTTCTCCTACGAGCAGTACTTC.

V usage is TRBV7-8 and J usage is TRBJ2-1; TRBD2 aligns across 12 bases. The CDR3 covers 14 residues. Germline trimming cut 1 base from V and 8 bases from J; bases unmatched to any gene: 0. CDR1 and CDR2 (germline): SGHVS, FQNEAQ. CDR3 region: CASSLGLAGDEQFF. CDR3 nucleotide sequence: TGTGCCAGCAGCTTAGGACTAGCGGGGGATGAGCAGTTCTTC.

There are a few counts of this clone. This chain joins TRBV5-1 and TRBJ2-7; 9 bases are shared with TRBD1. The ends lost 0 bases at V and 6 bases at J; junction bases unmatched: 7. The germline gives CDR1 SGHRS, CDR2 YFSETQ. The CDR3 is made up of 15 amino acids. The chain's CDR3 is CASSLDRDRALEQYF. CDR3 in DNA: TGCGCCAGCAGCTTGGACCGGGACAGGGCCCTCGAGCAGTACTTC. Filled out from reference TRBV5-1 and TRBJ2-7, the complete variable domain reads KAGVTQTPRYLIKTRGQQVTLSCSPISGHRSVSWYQQTPGQGLQFLFEYFSETQRNKGNFPGRFSGRQFSNSRSEMNVSTLELGDSALYLCASSLDRDRALEQYFGPGTRLTVT.